This TCR beta chain was found in a study of shared clonotypes between healthy human individuals. General study results and limits: For sorted subsets, rarefaction showed incomplete sequencing despite large depth. On the whole, naive subsets had larger estimated richness than memory subsets had.

Profiling relied on immunoSEQ multiplex PCR, and the TCRdb table lists in-frame clones only, not all of them. Of about 2.1 million clones listed, 80% to 95% are singletons. A remark on this clone: Its antigen is undetermined.

Naive CD8 cells were CD45RO-negative, positively selected for CCR7, excluding terminally differentiated effector memory CD45RA+ cells. CDR1 and CDR2 (germline): SGHRS, YFSETQ. Trimming removed 2 bases from V and 8 bases from J; junction bases left unmatched: 15. The CDR3 has 17 residues. The receptor's source is a man between 18 and 35 years old in good health. Some clones in this sample may be carry-over from other donors' samples. The sample was naive CD8+ T cells from PBMCs. V is TRBV5-1 and J is TRBJ2-1; 8 bases agree with TRBD2. The CDR3 is CASSFRQGGLAGDEQFF. For the CDR3, the DNA is TGCGCCAGCAGCTTCCGGCAGGGAGGGCTAGCGGGCGATGAGCAGTTCTTC.